Many counts were recorded for the clone carrying this T cell receptor beta chain. The antigen is undetermined. This specimen comes from a study of T cells in Graves' hyperthyroidism and ophthalmopathy. For the study at large: At the time of initial diagnosis and before any treatment, peripheral blood was collected.

Study-level findings and limits: Most expanded thyroid clonotypes above 0.001 also appeared in blood. Separating ophthalmopathy from stable hyperthyroidism was achieved by a 13 V-J model.

Patients were excluded for uncontrolled infection, other autoimmune disease, pregnancy or lactation. The CDR3 is 17 residues long. The V gene's germline CDR1 is MDHEN and CDR2 SYDVKM. V lost 6 bases, J lost 4 bases, and 22 bases lay in between. The TCR beta CDR3 regions underwent amplification using RNA transcripts as the source. The HTBI primer set drove a first-round RT-PCR of the TCR CDR3. From the multiplex PCR reads, TCRdb called clonotypes with MiXCR, one entry per CDR3 protein. The sample has approximately 600,000 distinct CDR3 sequences, 15% to 20% seen once. Sequencing was done on a sample of blood. V usage is TRBV28 and J usage is TRBJ1-5; D is possibly TRBD1 (5 bases). The receptor comes from a young woman with Graves' hyperthyroidism. The chain's CDR3 is CASRKSAGRAPNQPQHF. CDR3 sequence (DNA): TGTGCCAGCAGGAAGTCCGCTGGCAGGGCTCCAAATCAGCCCCAGCATTTT.